These 5 T cell receptor beta chains came from one sample sequenced in a study of blood T cell repertoires in COVID-19. TCRdb's copy holds only in-frame clones and misses some; the assay was immunoSEQ multiplex PCR. The sample lists about 260,000 clones; about 89% were seen once. Material: peripheral blood. These receptors all stem from a man aged 35 to 55 who had recovered from COVID-19.

This clone was detected only once. The chain uses TRBV10-3 and TRBJ2-3; 8 bases align to TRBD2. Germline-derived CDR1 and CDR2 are ENHRY and SYGVKD. There are 21 residues in the CDR3. V lost 5 bases to trimming and J lost 0 bases; unmatched junction nucleotides: 22. This CDR3 is CAISSVVGQAGAPSSTDTQYF. The CDR3 bases are TGTGCCATCAGTTCGGTCGTGGGTCAAGCGGGGGCACCATCTAGCACAGATACGCAGTATTTT.

The gene calls are TRBV5-1 and TRBJ2-1, with TRBD2 matching over 12 bases. V trimming: 3 bases; J trimming: 7 bases; junction bases outside the gene matches: 11. The germline V gene encodes CDR1 SGHRS and CDR2 YFSETQ. The CDR3 contains 17 residues. The CDR3 coding sequence is TGCGCCAGCAGCTGGCTCGGGACTAGCGGGCCGGGGAATGAGCAGTTCTTC. Protein product: CASSWLGTSGPGNEQFF.

This sequence joins TRBV5-4 and TRBJ1-1; D is possibly TRBD1 (5 bases). V shed 0 bases and J shed 2 bases, with 17 bases lying between them. The CDR3 length is 17 residues. In germline, CDR1 is SGHNT, CDR2 YYREEE (reference sequence). The CDR3 is CASSLGLQVVKNTEAFF. The CDR3 DNA is TGTGCCAGCAGCTTGGGGCTACAGGTCGTAAAAAACACTGAAGCTTTCTTT. Full variable domain (rest looked up from reference TRBV5-4 and TRBJ1-1): ETGVTQSPTHLIKTRGQQVTLRCSSQSGHNTVSWYQQALGQGPQFIFQYYREEENGRGNFPPRFSGLQFPNYSSELNVNALELDDSALYLCASSLGLQVVKNTEAFFGQGTRLTVV.

This sequence joins TRBV6-7 and TRBJ1-5, with 7 positions matching TRBD1. TRBV6-7 is identified as an open reading frame with a role that is uncertain. CDR3 length: 14 amino acids. J was trimmed by 3 bases and V by 9 bases; bases with no gene match: 8. In nucleotides, the CDR3 is TGTGCCAGGCCCGGGACAGAGTTCAATCAGCCCCAGCATTTT. Translated, it gives CARPGTEFNQPQHF.

V gene TRBV28 combines with J gene TRBJ2-7; perhaps TRBD1 as D (6 bases). The CDR3 length is 16 residues. From germline, CDR1 is MDHEN and CDR2 SYDVKM. The V end was cut by 6 bases, the J end by 6 bases, with 24 bases between. Here the CDR3 DNA reads TGTGCCAGCAGCGGTACCAGGGGTGGCTTCTACTTCGAGCAGTACTTC. Its protein product is CASSGTRGGFYFEQYF. The entire variable domain, with the rest obtained from reference TRBV28 and TRBJ2-7, is as follows: DVKVTQSSRYLVKRTGEKVFLECVQDMDHENMFWYRQDPGLGLRLIYFSYDVKMKEKGDIPEGYSVSREKKERFSLILESASTNQTSMYLCASSGTRGGFYFEQYFGPGTRLTVT.